The source of this TCR beta chain is a study of tumor and adjacent non-tumor tissue in lung cancer. With regard to this clonotype: The junction shows a germline mismatch at one end, possibly a read error.

Three rounds of nested PCR, following a modified ARM-PCR protocol, produced the TCRbeta library. TCRdb redid the calling of the multiplex PCR reads with MiXCR, one entry per CDR3 protein. The repertoire holds tens of thousands of distinct CDR3 sequences, around 70% seen once, with 25% to 35% in the top ten. No cell sorting was done before RNA was extracted from the tissue. The normal lung tissue was taken more than 3 cm from the tumor edge. This sequence was found in a woman aged 45-59 years with non-small cell lung cancer. Sequenced input: distant non-tumor lung tissue.

CDR3 loop: CASSRLTRSGETQYF. The CDR3 DNA reads TGTGCCAGCAGCCGGCTGACACGGTCTGGGGAGACCCAGTATTTC. The chain combines TRBV6-1 with TRBJ2-5; tentative D call: TRBD2 (5 bases). CDR3 length: 15 residues. Germline CDR1 reads MNHNS; CDR2 reads SASEGT.